This TCR beta chain was captured in a study of CD8+ T cells in alopecia areata. Study context: Those patients who were treated received oral tofacitinib, which was given at 5 to 10 mg twice daily for moderate-to-severe alopecia areata. Severity scoring for treated patients was based on the percentage of affected scalp area. The study's findings and limits: Greater clonality was observed in lesional scalp samples, especially alopecia totalis/universalis, versus normal scalp. With tofacitinib ongoing, many expanded lesional clones persisted in both scalp and blood.

Germline CDR1 MGHDK, CDR2 SYGVNS. The ends were cut back, 6 bases at V and 4 bases at J, with 7 bases in the middle. This CDR3 spans 12 amino acids. Concerning this clone itself: Its antigen is not identified.

RNA extraction and reverse transcription yielded cDNA as sequencing template. TCRdb's table, derived via immunoSEQ multiplex PCR, lists solely in-frame clones and lacks some. The table has roughly 210,000 clones, 40% to 55% seen once. The treatment here: oral pan-JAK inhibitor, 5-10 mg twice daily. The sequencing here drew on CD4+ T cells sorted from blood, taken around week 37, from a patient treated with tofacitinib. This TCR was recovered from a human donor with alopecia areata. This chain joins TRBV25-1 and TRBJ2-1, with TRBD2 as a possible D gene (5 bases). CDR3 in amino acids: CASSRRYNEQFF. The CDR3 coding sequence is TGTGCCAGCAGCAGGAGGTACAATGAGCAGTTCTTC. Complete variable domain (other parts from reference TRBV25-1 and TRBJ2-1): EADIYQTPRYLVIGTGKKITLECSQTMGHDKMYWYQQDPGMELHLIHYSYGVNSTEKGDLSSESTVSRIRTEHFPLTLESARPSHTSQYLCASSRRYNEQFFGPGTRLTVL.